The 10 T cell receptor beta chains given below trace back to one sample, sequenced in a study of blood T cell repertoires in COVID-19. Sequencing was performed with immunoSEQ multiplex PCR; in TCRdb, only in-frame clones are kept and a portion is missing. The sample carries 300,000 or so clones, around nine tenths recorded once. Sequenced input: PBMCs or T cells enriched from blood (not recorded which). These receptors came from a man aged 55 to 69 who had recovered from COVID-19.

The CDR3 nucleotides read TGTGCCAGCTCACCGAAGGAGGCCGGTAAGGTAATGGAGTTCTTC. Amino acid sequence: CASSPKEAGKVMEFF. The chain uses TRBV18 and TRBJ2-1; tentatively, D is TRBD2 (5 bases). Germline V gene lookup returns CDR1 KGHSH and CDR2 LQKENI. V lost 3 bases, J lost 14 bases, and 23 bases lay in between. The length of the CDR3 is 15 residues.

The chain uses TRBV11-3 and TRBJ2-1; TRBD2 might be the D (5 bases). This CDR3 is 15 amino acids long. The V gene's germline CDR1 is SGHNT and CDR2 YENEEA. Trimming left V 1 base short and J 8 bases short, with 15 bases between. CDR3 residues: CASSLVWENGYEQFF. CDR3 bases: TGTGCCAGCAGCTTAGTATGGGAGAATGGCTATGAGCAGTTCTTC.

The CDR3 loop is CASRVTGLNTEAFF. CDR3 in DNA: TGTGCCAGCAGGGTAACAGGGCTGAACACTGAAGCTTTCTTT. The chain uses TRBV11-3 and TRBJ1-1; TRBD1 is a possible D gene (6 bases). Between the trimmed V and J ends, which lost 6 bases and 0 bases, there was a span of 11 bases. From germline, CDR1 is SGHNT and CDR2 YENEEA. This CDR3 contains 14 residues.

The rearrangement links TRBV7-2 to TRBJ1-4; D not resolved. V was trimmed by 1 base and J by 7 bases, leaving 16 bases between them. The CDR3 consists of 16 residues. Germline assignment: CDR1 SGHTA and CDR2 FQGNSA. Written as DNA, the CDR3 is TGTGCCAGCAGCTTAGGTGGGCCCCGCTCAGGTGAAAAACTGTTTTTT. This translates into CASSLGGPRSGEKLFF. The full variable domain, in which reference TRBV7-2 and TRBJ1-4 provide the parts outside the CDR3, is GAGVSQSPSNKVTEKGKDVELRCDPISGHTALYWYRQSLGQGLEFLIYFQGNSAPDKSGLPSDRFSAERTGGSVSTLTIQRTQQEDSAVYLCASSLGGPRSGEKLFFGSGTQLSVL.

CDR3 bases: TGTGCCATCAACAAGGGACAGGGCCTCAGCGAGCAGTACTTC. Translation: CAINKGQGLSEQYF. V usage is TRBV10-3 and J usage is TRBJ2-7; 9 nucleotides match TRBD1. CDR3 length: 14 residues. Germline CDR1 ENHRY, CDR2 SYGVKD. Germline trimming cut 7 bases from V and 6 bases from J; bases unmatched to any gene: 10.

The chain joins TRBV7-6 to TRBJ1-2, with D tentatively TRBD1 (6 bases). The CDR3 contains 15 residues. Germline-derived CDR1 and CDR2 are SGHVS and FNYEAQ. V was trimmed by 5 bases and J by 5 bases, leaving 18 bases between them. The CDR3 DNA follows: TGTGCCAGCAGCCCTACCCGGGGGGCGCCTTATGGCTACACCTTC. Translating it yields CASSPTRGAPYGYTF.

V gene TRBV4-2 combines with J gene TRBJ1-1; 9 nucleotides match TRBD1. This CDR3 region has 14 residues. Germline CDR1 and CDR2: LGHNA and YNFKEQ. Trimming at V came to 4 bases and at J to 6 bases, leaving 6 bases not matched to a gene. CDR3 sequence (DNA): TGTGCCAGCAGCCCCGGGACAGGGCCCCCTGAAGCTTTCTTT. Translation gives CASSPGTGPPEAFF.

The rearrangement links TRBV5-6 to TRBJ2-7; D may be TRBD2 (6 bases). Germline V gene data show CDR1 as SGHDT and CDR2 as YYEEEE. V lost 5 bases, J lost 2 bases, and 17 bases lay in between. The CDR3 totals 15 residues. CDR3 region: CASSRFSGSTYEQYF. The DNA of the CDR3 is TGTGCCAGCAGTAGGTTCAGCGGGTCTACCTACGAGCAGTACTTC.

The chain employs TRBV19 and TRBJ1-5; 7 nucleotides match TRBD1. The CDR3 consists of 14 residues. The V segment lost 5 bases and the J segment 6 bases; nucleotides outside the gene matches: 7. Germline V gene lookup returns CDR1 LNHDA and CDR2 SQIVND (reference sequence). CDR3 in DNA: TGTGCCAGTAGTGTGACAGGGAGGCGTCAGCCCCAGCATTTT. Its translation: CASSVTGRRQPQHF. Full variable domain (outside the CDR3, taken from reference TRBV19 and TRBJ1-5): DGGITQSPKYLFRKEGQNVTLSCEQNLNHDAMYWYRQDPGQGLRLIYYSQIVNDFQKGDIAEGYSVSREKKESFPLTVTSAQKNPTAFYLCASSVTGRRQPQHFGDGTRLSIL.

The chain couples TRBV29-1 to TRBJ1-2; 8 nucleotides agree with TRBD1. Germline V gives CDR1 SQVTM, CDR2 ANQGSEA. The CDR3 spans 13 residues. Trimming removed 4 bases from V and 3 bases from J; junction bases left unmatched: 4. The CDR3 spells CSVGGQGDYGYTF. CDR3 nucleotide sequence: TGCAGCGTTGGCGGACAGGGTGACTATGGCTACACCTTC.